Presented here are 6 T cell receptor beta chains from one specimen sequenced in a study of identical twins. TCRdb redid the calling of the 5' RACE reads with MiXCR, one entry per CDR3 protein. The sample lists approximately 670,000 distinct CDR3 sequences, roughly 6% seen once, with roughly 2% in the top ten. The sequenced sample consisted of naive T cells sorted from blood. The source is a man between 18 and 35 years old in good health.

V and J are TRBV5-6 and TRBJ2-7; weak D call: TRBD2 (6 bases). This CDR3 comprises 14 residues. Germline-derived CDR1 and CDR2 are SGHDT and YYEEEE. V gave up 1 base and J gave up 1 base, with 9 bases separating them. CDR3: CASSLRDLSYEQYF. The CDR3 region has the DNA TGTGCCAGCAGCTTGCGGGACTTATCCTACGAGCAGTACTTC.

V and J are TRBV3-1 and TRBJ2-1, with 9 nucleotides matching TRBD2. This CDR3 contains 17 residues. With 1 base clipped from V and 0 bases from J, the junction kept 4 bases outside the gene matches. Germline loops: CDR1 LGHDT, CDR2 YNNKEL (reference sequence). The CDR3 loop reads CASSQGEAGGSYNEQFF. The CDR3 nucleotides are TGTGCCAGCAGCCAAGGTGAAGCGGGAGGCTCCTACAATGAGCAGTTCTTC.

This clonotype has a count of ten or more. This chain connects TRBV5-1 to TRBJ2-4; perhaps TRBD2 as D (5 bases). CDR3 length: 17 residues. Trimming stripped 0 bases from V and 0 bases from J, with 13 bases between. Per the germline V gene, CDR1 is SGHRS and CDR2 is YFSETQ. CDR3 sequence reads: CASSLAEGILAKNIQYF. Here the CDR3 DNA reads TGCGCCAGCAGCTTGGCCGAGGGCATACTAGCCAAAAACATTCAGTACTTC.

This clonotype has a count of ten or more. The chain employs TRBV7-3 and TRBJ2-7, with 8 bases lining up with TRBD1. With 5 bases clipped from V and 6 bases from J, the junction kept 9 bases outside the gene matches. The CDR3 spans 14 residues. Per the germline V gene, CDR1 is SGHTA and CDR2 is FQGTGA. CDR3 nucleotides: TGTGCCAGCAGCCCCTCGACAGGGGACGGCGAGCAGTACTTC. Translating it yields CASSPSTGDGEQYF.

This clonotype was detected ten times or more. V and J are TRBV10-3 and TRBJ1-1; possibly TRBD1 for D (5 bases). V gave up 3 bases and J gave up 7 bases, with 12 bases separating them. This CDR3 is 13 amino acids long. Germline CDR1 is ENHRY and CDR2 is SYGVKD. This chain's CDR3 is CAISDPGGVEAFF. CDR3 coding DNA: TGTGCCATCAGTGATCCAGGAGGGGTTGAAGCTTTCTTT.

Many counts were recorded for this clonotype. The chain combines TRBV12-3 or TRBV12-4 with TRBJ2-2, with TRBD2 matching 9 bases. This CDR3 has 16 residues. Germline trimming cut 7 bases from V and 3 bases from J; bases unmatched to any gene: 9. CDR3 nucleotide sequence: TGTGCCAGCACCACGTTTGGACTAGCGCACACCGGGGAGCTGTTTTTT. It specifies CASTTFGLAHTGELFF.